What follows are 4 T cell receptor beta chains derived from one specimen sequenced in a study of T cell responses to AZD1222 COVID-19 vaccine. The table came from immunoSEQ multiplex PCR; TCRdb's copy has only in-frame clones and leaves some out. The sample gives about 140,000 clones, 70% to 90% of which show up once; about 4.8% is in the top ten. The input for sequencing was peripheral blood, taken on day 0 of AZD1222 vaccination. These receptors were taken from an adult in good health.

CDR3 sequence (DNA): TGTGCCAGCAGTTTATTGGGACAGGGGGGCTACGAGCAGTACTTC. Amino acid sequence: CASSLLGQGGYEQYF. The rearrangement uses TRBV27 and TRBJ2-7; 11 bases align to TRBD1. From germline, CDR1 is MNHEY and CDR2 SMNVEV (reference sequence). The CDR3 sequence is 15 residues long. Trimming cost V 1 base and J 3 bases; bases outside gene matches: 2.

V gene TRBV10-3 combines with J gene TRBJ1-2, with D possibly matching TRBD1 (5 bases). V dropped 3 bases and J dropped 8 bases, with 16 bases sitting between them. The germline V gene has CDR1 ENHRY and CDR2 SYGVKD. The CDR3 contains 14 residues. The CDR3: CAISDPGIVRGYTF. As DNA, the CDR3 is TGTGCCATCAGTGACCCAGGGATAGTACGCGGCTACACCTTC.

This chain uses TRBV4-1 with TRBJ1-1, with 9 bases aligning to TRBD1. CDR3 length equals 14 residues. The ends lost 5 bases at V and 3 bases at J; junction bases unmatched: 4. Per germline, CDR1 MGHRA and CDR2 YSYEKL. This CDR3 reads CASSSQGADTEAFF. CDR3 nucleotide sequence: TGCGCCAGCAGCTCACAGGGGGCTGACACTGAAGCTTTCTTT.

V gene TRBV27 combines with J gene TRBJ2-5, with 7 bases that match TRBD1. The CDR3 contains 15 residues. Germline loops: CDR1 MNHEY, CDR2 SMNVEV (reference sequence). Trimming removed 5 bases from V and 2 bases from J; junction bases left unmatched: 8. CDR3 in amino acids: CASSPTRGQQETQYF. The CDR3 nucleotides read TGTGCCAGCAGTCCTACCCGGGGACAGCAAGAGACCCAGTACTTC.